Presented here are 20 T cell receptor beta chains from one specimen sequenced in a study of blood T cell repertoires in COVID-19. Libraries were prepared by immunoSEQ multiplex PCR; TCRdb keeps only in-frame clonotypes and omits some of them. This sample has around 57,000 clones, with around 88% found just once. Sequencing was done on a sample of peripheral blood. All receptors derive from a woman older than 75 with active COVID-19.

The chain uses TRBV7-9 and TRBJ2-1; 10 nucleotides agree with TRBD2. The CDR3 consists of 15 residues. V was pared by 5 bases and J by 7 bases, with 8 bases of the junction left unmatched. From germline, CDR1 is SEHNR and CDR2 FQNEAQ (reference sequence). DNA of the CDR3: TGTGCCAGCAGCCCTCTAGCGGGGGCTAGTAATGAGCAGTTCTTC. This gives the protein CASSPLAGASNEQFF.

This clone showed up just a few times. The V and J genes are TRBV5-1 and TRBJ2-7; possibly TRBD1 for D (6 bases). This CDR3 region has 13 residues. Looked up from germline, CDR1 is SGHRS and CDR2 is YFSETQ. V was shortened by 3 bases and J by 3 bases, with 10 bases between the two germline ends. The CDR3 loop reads CASSSGTLYEQYF. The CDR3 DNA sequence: TGCGCCAGCAGCTCGGGGACACTCTACGAGCAGTACTTC.

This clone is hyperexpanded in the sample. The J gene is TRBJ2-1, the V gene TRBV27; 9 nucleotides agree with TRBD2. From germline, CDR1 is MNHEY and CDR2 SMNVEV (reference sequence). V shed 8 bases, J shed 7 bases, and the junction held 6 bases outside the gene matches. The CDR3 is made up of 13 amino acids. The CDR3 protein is CASSSTSGNEQFF. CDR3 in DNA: TGTGCCAGCTCTTCGACTAGCGGAAATGAGCAGTTCTTC.

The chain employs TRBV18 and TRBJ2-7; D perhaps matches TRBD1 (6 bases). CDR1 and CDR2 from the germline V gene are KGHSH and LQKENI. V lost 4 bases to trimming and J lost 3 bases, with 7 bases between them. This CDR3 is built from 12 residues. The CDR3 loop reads CASSLQGYEQYF. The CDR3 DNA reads TGTGCCAGCTCACTACAGGGCTACGAGCAGTACTTC.

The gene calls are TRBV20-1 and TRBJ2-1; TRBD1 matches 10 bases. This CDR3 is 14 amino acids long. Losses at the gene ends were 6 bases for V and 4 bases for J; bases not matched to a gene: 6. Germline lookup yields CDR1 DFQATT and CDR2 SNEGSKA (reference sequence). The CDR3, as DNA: TGCAGTGCCAGTGAGGGACAGGGGTACAATGAGCAGTTCTTC. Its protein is CSASEGQGYNEQFF.

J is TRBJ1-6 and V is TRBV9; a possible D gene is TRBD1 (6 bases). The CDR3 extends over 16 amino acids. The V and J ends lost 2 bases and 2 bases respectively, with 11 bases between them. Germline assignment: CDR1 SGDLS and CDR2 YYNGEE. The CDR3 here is CASSVSGVAYNSPLHF. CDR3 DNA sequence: TGTGCCAGCAGCGTCTCAGGGGTAGCCTATAATTCACCCCTCCACTTT.

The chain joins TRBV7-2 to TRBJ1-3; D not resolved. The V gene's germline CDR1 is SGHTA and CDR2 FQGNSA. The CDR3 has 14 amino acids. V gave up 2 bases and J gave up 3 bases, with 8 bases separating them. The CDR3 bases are TGTGCCAGCAGCTTATCACCCGGTGGAAACACCATATATTTT. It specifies CASSLSPGGNTIYF.

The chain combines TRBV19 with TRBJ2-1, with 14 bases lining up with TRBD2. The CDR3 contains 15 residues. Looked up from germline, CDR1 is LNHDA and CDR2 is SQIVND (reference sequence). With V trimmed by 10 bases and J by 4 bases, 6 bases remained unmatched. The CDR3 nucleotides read TGTGCCACCCAGGGACTAGCGGGGGTTTACAATGAGCAGTTCTTC. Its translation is CATQGLAGVYNEQFF.

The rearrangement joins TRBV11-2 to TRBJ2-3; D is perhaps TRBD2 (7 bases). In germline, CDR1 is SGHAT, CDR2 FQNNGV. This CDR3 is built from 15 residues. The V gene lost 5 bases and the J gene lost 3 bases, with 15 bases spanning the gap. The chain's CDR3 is CASSPRGGGTDTQYF. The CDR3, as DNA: TGTGCCAGCAGCCCGAGAGGGGGGGGAACAGATACGCAGTATTTT.

The CDR3: CASIRRGDSPLHF. In DNA, the CDR3 is TGTGCCAGCATTCGGAGGGGAGATTCACCCCTCCACTTT. The chain employs TRBV6-5 and TRBJ1-6, with a tentative D call TRBD1 (5 bases). The V gene lost 7 bases and the J gene lost 8 bases, with 12 bases spanning the gap. CDR1 is MNHEY, CDR2 SVGAGI, per germline. The length of the CDR3 is 13 residues.

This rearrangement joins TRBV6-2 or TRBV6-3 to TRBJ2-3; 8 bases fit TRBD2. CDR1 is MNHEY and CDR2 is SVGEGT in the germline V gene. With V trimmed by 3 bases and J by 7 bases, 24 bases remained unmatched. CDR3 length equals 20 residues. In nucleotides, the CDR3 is TGTGCCAGCAGTTATTCGCCGGGACTAGGAGGGGGGTTCCTCGGGAATACGCAGTATTTT. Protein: CASSYSPGLGGGFLGNTQYF.

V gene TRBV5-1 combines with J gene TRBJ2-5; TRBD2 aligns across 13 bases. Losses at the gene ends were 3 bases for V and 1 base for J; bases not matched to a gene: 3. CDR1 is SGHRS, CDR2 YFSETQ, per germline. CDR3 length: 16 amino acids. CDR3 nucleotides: TGCGCCAGCAGCTATGGGACTAGCGGGGCCCAAGAGACCCAGTACTTC. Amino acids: CASSYGTSGAQETQYF.

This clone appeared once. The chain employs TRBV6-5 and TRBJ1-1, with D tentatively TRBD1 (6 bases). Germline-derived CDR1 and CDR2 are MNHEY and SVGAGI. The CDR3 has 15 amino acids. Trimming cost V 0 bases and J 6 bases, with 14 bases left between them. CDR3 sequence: CASSYSYRGGAEAFF. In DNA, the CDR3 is TGTGCCAGCAGTTACTCCTATCGAGGGGGAGCTGAAGCTTTCTTT.

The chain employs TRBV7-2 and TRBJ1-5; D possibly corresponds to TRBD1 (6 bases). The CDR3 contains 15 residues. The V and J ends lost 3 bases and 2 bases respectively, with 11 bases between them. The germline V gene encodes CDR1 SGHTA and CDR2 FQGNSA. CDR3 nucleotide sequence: TGTGCCAGCAGCTTGCACAGGGAAGGCAATCAGCCCCAGCATTTT. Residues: CASSLHREGNQPQHF.

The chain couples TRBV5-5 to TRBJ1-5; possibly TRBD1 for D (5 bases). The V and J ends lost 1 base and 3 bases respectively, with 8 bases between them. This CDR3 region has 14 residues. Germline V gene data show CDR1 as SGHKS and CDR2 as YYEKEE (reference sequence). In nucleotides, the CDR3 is TGTGCCAGCAGCTTGTTAGGGGCCAATCAGCCCCAGCATTTT. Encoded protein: CASSLLGANQPQHF.

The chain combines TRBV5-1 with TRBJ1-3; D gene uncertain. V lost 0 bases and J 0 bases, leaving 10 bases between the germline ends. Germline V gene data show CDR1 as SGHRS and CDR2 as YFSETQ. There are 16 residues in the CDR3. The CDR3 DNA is TGCGCCAGCAGCTTGGCTGGCAGTTCCTCTGGAAACACCATATATTTT. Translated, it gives CASSLAGSSSGNTIYF.

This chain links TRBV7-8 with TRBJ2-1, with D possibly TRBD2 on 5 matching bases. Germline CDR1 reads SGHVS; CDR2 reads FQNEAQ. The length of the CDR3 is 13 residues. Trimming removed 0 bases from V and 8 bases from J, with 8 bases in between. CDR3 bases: TGTGCCAGCAGCTTAGCGACGGGGTATGAGCAGTTCTTC. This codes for CASSLATGYEQFF.

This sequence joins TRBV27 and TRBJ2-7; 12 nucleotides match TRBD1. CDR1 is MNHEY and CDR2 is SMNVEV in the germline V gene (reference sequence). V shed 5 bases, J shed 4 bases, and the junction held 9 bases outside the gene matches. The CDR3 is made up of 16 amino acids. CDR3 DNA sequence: TGTGCCAGCAGTCGCCGGGGGACAGGGGGCCGATACGAGCAGTACTTC. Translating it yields CASSRRGTGGRYEQYF.

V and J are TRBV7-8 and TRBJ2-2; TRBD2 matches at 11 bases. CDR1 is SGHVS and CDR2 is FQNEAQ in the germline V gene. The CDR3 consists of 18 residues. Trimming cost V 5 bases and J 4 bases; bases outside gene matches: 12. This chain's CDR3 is CASSDRGLAVAGTGELFF. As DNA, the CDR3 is TGTGCCAGCAGCGACAGGGGACTAGCGGTAGCTGGCACCGGGGAGCTGTTTTTT. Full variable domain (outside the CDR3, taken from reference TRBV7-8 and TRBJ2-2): GAGVSQSPRYKVAKRGQDVALRCDPISGHVSLFWYQQALGQGPEFLTYFQNEAQLDKSGLPSDRFFAERPEGSVSTLKIQRTQQEDSAVYLCASSDRGLAVAGTGELFFGEGSRLTVL.

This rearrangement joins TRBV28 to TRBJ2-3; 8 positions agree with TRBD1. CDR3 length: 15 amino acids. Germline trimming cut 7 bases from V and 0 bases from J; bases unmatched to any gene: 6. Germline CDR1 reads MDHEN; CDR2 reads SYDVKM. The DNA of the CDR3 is TGTGCCAGCACCCAACAGGGGGATAGCACAGATACGCAGTATTTT. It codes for CASTQQGDSTDTQYF.